This T cell receptor beta chain was found in a study of shared clonotypes between healthy human individuals (dated by TCRdb to about 2020). For context, the study as a whole: A few men and a couple of women, aged 18 to 49 years, made up the cohort. Per donor, three plates each were used for CD4 naive and CD4 memory, two for CD8 naive, and one for CD8 memory. To estimate repertoire size and how much clonotype sharing occurs between individuals, the study deeply sequenced the blood TCR repertoires of 4 to 6 healthy adults. Different laboratories and diverse techniques were used to prepare libraries and sequence TCR repertoires, to increase sequencing depth and limit assay-specific biases. Leukapheresis yielded between about 0.9 and 9.5 billion PBMCs per donor. Summary of the overall study and its limitations: Compared with non-shared clonotypes, clonotypes shared by all four sorted-subset donors had higher generation probabilities. Sampling was limited to blood, and TCR repertoires in tissue likely differ from TCR repertoires in blood. Based on pairwise subsampling, the degree of clonotype sharing among donors was expected to be affected by sequencing depth. Larger estimated clonotype richness was generally found for naive subsets than for memory subsets. Because the study included only a small number of donors, the genetic and exposure-history diversity represented was limited. About 4.5% of naive CD4, roughly 3.6% of naive CD8, around 2.3% of memory CD4, and about 0.4% of memory CD8 clonotypes were shared across four donors. Incomplete sequencing was indicated by rarefaction of sorted-subset datasets, despite the large sequencing depth.

Using the deep immunoSEQ assay, multiplex PCR amplified TCR CDR3 regions from genomic DNA. Extracted genomic DNA from each cell subset was spread evenly across all wells of several immunoSEQ 96-well plates, with each plate serving as a replicate. For sorted subsets, about 210 ng of genomic DNA, equivalent to about 30,000 T cell genomes, went into each replicate PCR. Purified libraries were measured with a Qubit 3.0 fluorometer, size-checked on a Bioanalyzer 2100, and measured again with the KAPA Library Quantification kit. Each immunoSEQ 96-well plate was sequenced on its own single-read 150-cycle Illumina NextSeq 550 flow cell. On the authors' methods: The immunoSEQ output contained only junctional sequences without quality scores, so filtering could not match that applied to full-length reads. To assign V/J genes and CDR3, sequences were annotated against IMGT germline references using PyIR, a Python wrapper for IgBLAST v1.9. Reads were filtered out if the reads had weak V/J assignments (E-value above 1e-6), no CDR3, stop codons, out-of-frame junctions, or ambiguous translated residues. A V3J clonotype was defined by an identical inferred V gene, J gene, and CDR3 amino acid sequence. Percentage overlap between repertoires was computed as shared unique clonotypes divided by the size of the smaller repertoire. RTK rarefaction, the Chao1 estimator, and Recon v2.1 estimates of unobserved clonotypes were used to assess repertoire richness. Generation probabilities for all TCRbeta clonotypes obtained by the gDNA method from a handful of donors were computed using OLGA. TCRdb's version of the immuneACCESS table is confined to in-frame rearrangements and falls short of the full clone set. An unresolved V gene accounts for under half of the shortfall where checked; the remainder is of unknown origin. V, J and clone size reflect that table, while D and trimming were determined from the DNA. Across this sample there are approximately 2,000,000 clones, with about 94% seen only once. The top ten clonotypes cover under 2% of the sample.

Counted from cysteine to phenylalanine, this CDR3 has 14 amino acids. Only the CDR3 part of the read is kept: 42 bases, read in frame from the first base. As encoded in the germline V gene (reference sequence), CDR1 is SEHNR while CDR2 is FQNEAQ. V is shortened by 2 bases, J by 7 bases, and the region joining them spans 14 bases. CD8 naive samples consisted of CD45RO-negative cells that were positively selected for CCR7, yielding a CD45RA+CCR7+ population without TemRA cells. The donors were healthy, HIV-negative adults with no recently reported acute infections or vaccinations. All donors were Caucasian adults living in Nashville, Tennessee, USA. Blood was collected by leukapheresis, and PBMCs were isolated by Ficoll-Histopaque density gradient centrifugation and then cryopreserved in liquid nitrogen vapor phase. Analytical flow cytometry was used to check the purity and quantity of each magnetically sorted T cell population. Genomic DNA was isolated from every sorted fraction and measured by UV absorbance on a Nanodrop 2000c.

In the case of this clone: Its recognized antigen is unknown. Base qualities are not provided; no much larger clone lies one nucleotide away.

The chain joins TRBV7-9 to TRBJ2-5, with a tentative D gene TRBD2 over 6 matching bases. The sequenced material came from naive CD8+ T cells from PBMCs. The cell subset or site label of this sample denotes: CD45RA+CCR7+. The sequence was collected from a man between 18 and 29 years old in good health. Some clones in this sample may be carry-over from other donors' samples. The CDR3 region has the sequence CASSLQGGEVTQYF. The sequenced DNA: TGTGCCAGCAGCTTACAGGGTGGGGAGGTGACCCAGTACTTC.